This T cell receptor beta chain was profiled in a study of Ad26.COV2.S vaccination and SARS-CoV-2 variants. Overall study context: Intramuscular Ad26.COV2.S doses were given once or twice, 56 days apart.

With regard to this clone: Its target is not known.

The method was immunoSEQ multiplex PCR; TCRdb's version includes in-frame clones alone and lacks a portion of them. The repertoire holds hundreds of thousands of clones, with approximately 88% as singletons. The CDR3 has 13 amino acids. Germline CDR1 PRHDT, CDR2 FYEKMQ (reference sequence). V was shortened by 3 bases and J by 5 bases, with 11 bases between the two germline ends. The treatment denotes: 19 received Ad26.COV2.S at low or high dose, single or two shots; roughly 5 received placebo; per-sample allocation not given. Specimen acquisition occurred on day 63 following the initial vaccine or placebo injection. Study-wide findings and caveats: Vaccine recipients surpassed placebo recipients in spike-specific TCR breadth. The TCR-based breadth and depth measures might underestimate overall T cell responses. Once vaccination had occurred, spike-specific CD8+ and CD4+ T cell responses reportedly showed substantial breadth.

The TCR was taken from a person aged 18-60 years who received the Ad26.COV2.S COVID-19 vaccine or a placebo. Sequencing was performed on peripheral blood, taken in a trial of Ad26.COV2.S vaccine versus placebo. This chain links TRBV13 with TRBJ2-7; no reliable D call. CDR3 region: CASSLGSQHEQYF. The DNA of the CDR3 is TGTGCCAGCAGCTTGGGTAGTCAGCACGAGCAGTACTTC.